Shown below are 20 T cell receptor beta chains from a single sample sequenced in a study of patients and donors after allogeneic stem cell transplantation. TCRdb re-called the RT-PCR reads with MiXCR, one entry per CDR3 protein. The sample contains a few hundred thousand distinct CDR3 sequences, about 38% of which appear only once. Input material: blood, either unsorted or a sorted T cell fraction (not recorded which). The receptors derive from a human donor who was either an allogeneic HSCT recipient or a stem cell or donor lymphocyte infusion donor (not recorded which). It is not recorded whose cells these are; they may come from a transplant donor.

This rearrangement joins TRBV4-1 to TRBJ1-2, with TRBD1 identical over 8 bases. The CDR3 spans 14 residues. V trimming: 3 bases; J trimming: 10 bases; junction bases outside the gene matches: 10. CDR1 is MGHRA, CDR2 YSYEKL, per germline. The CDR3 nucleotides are TGCGCCAGCAGCCAGGAAGAAGGACAGGGCGACTACACCTTC. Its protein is CASSQEEGQGDYTF.

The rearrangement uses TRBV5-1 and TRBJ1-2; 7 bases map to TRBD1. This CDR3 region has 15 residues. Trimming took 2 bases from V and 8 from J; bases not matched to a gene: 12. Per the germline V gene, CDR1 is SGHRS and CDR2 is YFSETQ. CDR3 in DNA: TGCGCCAGCAGCTTTCGACAGGGAGGGTCGGAGGGCTACACCTTC. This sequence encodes CASSFRQGGSEGYTF.

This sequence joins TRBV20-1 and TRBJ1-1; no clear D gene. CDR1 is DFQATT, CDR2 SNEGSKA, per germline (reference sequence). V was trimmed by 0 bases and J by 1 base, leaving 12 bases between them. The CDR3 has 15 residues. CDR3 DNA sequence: TGCAGTGCTAGAGATCGAGGGCAGGCGAACACTGAAGCTTTCTTT. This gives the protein CSARDRGQANTEAFF.

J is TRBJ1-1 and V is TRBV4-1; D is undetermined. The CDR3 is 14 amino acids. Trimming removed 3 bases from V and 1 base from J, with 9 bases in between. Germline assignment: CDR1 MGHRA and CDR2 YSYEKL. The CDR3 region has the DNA TGCGCCAGCAGCCATCATAGGGCGAACACTGAAGCTTTCTTT. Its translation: CASSHHRANTEAFF.

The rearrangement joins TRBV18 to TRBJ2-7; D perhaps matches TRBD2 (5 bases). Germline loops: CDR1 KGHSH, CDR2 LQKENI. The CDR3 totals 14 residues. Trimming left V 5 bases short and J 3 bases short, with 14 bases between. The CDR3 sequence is CASSSLPGFYEQYF. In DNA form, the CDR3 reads TGTGCCAGCTCATCCCTACCGGGGTTCTACGAGCAGTACTTC.

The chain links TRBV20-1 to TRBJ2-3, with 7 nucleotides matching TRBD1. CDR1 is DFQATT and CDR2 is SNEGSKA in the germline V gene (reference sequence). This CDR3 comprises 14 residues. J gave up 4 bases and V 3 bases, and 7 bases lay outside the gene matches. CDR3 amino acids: CSARKGAGADTQYF. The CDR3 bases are TGCAGTGCTAGGAAGGGGGCCGGGGCAGATACGCAGTATTTT.

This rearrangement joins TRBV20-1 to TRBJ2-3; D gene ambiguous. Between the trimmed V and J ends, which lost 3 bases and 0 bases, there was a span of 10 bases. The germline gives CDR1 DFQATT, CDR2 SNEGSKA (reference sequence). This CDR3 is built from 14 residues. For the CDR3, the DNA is TGCAGTGCTAGGGCTACAGAAAGCACAGATACGCAGTATTTT. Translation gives CSARATESTDTQYF.

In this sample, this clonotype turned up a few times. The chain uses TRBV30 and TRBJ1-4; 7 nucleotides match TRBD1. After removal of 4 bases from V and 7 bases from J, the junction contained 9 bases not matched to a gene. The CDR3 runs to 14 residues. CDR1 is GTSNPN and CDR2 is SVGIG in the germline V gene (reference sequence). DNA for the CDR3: TGTGCCTGGAAGGTCGGCAGGGGGTTTGAAAAACTGTTTTTT. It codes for CAWKVGRGFEKLFF.

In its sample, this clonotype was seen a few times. CDR3 nucleotides: TGCAGTGCTAGTGTCCCGACAGGGGGTTCACCCCTCCACTTT. Amino acids: CSASVPTGGSPLHF. The V and J genes are TRBV20-1 and TRBJ1-6, with TRBD1 matching 9 bases. Germline V gene sequence: CDR1 DFQATT, CDR2 SNEGSKA (reference sequence). The CDR3 loop spans 14 amino acids. Trimming took 3 bases from V and 9 from J; bases not matched to a gene: 6.

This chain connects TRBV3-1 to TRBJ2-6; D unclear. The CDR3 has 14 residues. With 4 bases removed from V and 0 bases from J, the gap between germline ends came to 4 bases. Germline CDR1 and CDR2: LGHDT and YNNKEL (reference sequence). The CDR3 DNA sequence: TGTGCCAGCAGCCCCGGCTCTGGGGCCAACGTCCTGACTTTC. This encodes CASSPGSGANVLTF.

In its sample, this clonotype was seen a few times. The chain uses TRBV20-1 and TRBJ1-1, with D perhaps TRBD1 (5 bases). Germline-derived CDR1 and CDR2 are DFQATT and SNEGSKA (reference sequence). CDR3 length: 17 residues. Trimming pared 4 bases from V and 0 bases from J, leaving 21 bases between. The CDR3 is CSATSVRARVVNTEAFF. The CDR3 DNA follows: TGCAGTGCTACTTCGGTTAGGGCCAGGGTGGTGAACACTGAAGCTTTCTTT.

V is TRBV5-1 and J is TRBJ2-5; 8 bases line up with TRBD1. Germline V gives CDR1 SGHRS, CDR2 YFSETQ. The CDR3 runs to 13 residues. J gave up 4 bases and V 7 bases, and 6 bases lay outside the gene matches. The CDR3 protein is CASRTGIGETQYF. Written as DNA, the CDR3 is TGCGCCAGCCGGACAGGGATCGGAGAGACCCAGTACTTC.

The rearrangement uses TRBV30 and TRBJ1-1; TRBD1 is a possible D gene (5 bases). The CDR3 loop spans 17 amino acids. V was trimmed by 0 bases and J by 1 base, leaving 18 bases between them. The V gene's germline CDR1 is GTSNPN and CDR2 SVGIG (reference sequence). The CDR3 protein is CAWSVRGVSQPNTEAFF. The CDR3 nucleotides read TGTGCCTGGAGTGTACGGGGGGTGTCCCAGCCGAACACTGAAGCTTTCTTT. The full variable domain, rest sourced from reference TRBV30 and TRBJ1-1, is SQTIHQWPATLVQPVGSPLSLECTVEGTSNPNLYWYRQAAGRGLQLLFYSVGIGQISSEVPQNLSASRPQDRQFILSSKKLLLSDSGFYLCAWSVRGVSQPNTEAFFGQGTRLTVV.

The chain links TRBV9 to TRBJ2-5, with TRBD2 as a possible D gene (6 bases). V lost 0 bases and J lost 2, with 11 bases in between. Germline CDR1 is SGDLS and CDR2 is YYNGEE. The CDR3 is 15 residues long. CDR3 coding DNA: TGTGCCAGCAGCGTAGAGGCGGGGTGGCAAGAGACCCAGTACTTC. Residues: CASSVEAGWQETQYF.

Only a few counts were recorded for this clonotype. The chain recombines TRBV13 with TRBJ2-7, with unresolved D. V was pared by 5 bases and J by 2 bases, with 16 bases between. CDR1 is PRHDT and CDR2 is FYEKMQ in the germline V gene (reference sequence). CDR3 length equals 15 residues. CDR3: CASSRAYRLTYEQYF. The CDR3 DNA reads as TGTGCCAGCAGCCGGGCGTATCGGCTTACCTACGAGCAGTACTTC.

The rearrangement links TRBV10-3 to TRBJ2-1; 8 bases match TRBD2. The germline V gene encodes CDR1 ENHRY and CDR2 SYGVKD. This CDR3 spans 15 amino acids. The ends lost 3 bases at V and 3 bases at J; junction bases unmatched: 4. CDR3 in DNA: TGTGCCATCAGTGATCCCGGGGGGGACTACAATGAGCAGTTCTTC. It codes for CAISDPGGDYNEQFF.

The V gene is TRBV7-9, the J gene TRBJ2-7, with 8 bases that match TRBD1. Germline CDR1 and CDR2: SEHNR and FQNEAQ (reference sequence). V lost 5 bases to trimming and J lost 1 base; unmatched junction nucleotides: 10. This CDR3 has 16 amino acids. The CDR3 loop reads CASSPPGQGISYEQYF. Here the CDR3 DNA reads TGTGCCAGCAGCCCCCCCGGACAGGGTATATCCTACGAGCAGTACTTC. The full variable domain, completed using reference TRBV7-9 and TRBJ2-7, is DTGVSQNPRHKITKRGQNVTFRCDPISEHNRLYWYRQTLGQGPEFLTYFQNEAQLEKSRLLSDRFSAERPKGSFSTLEIQRTEQGDSAMYLCASSPPGQGISYEQYFGPGTRLTVT.

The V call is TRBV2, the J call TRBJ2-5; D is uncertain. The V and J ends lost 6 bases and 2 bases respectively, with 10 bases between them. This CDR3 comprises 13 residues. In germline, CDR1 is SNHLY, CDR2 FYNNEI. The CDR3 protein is CASRLERQETQYF. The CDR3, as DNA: TGTGCCAGCAGGCTCGAAAGGCAAGAGACCCAGTACTTC.

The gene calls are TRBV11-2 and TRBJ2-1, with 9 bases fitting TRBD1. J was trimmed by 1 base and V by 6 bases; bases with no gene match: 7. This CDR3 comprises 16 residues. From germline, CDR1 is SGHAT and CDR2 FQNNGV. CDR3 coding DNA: TGTGCCAGCAGATATACAGGGGGCGAGTCCTACAATGAGCAGTTCTTC. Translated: CASRYTGGESYNEQFF.

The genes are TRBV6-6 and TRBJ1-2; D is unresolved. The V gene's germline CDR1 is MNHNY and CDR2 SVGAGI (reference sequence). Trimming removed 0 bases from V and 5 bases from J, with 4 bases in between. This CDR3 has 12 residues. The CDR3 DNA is TGTGCCAGCAGTTACTCGCGATATGGCTACACCTTC. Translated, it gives CASSYSRYGYTF.